The 5 T cell receptor beta chains listed next were all sequenced from one sample in a study of shared clonotypes between healthy human individuals. Sequenced by immunoSEQ multiplex PCR; TCRdb stores in-frame clones only, minus some. The table shows a few million clones, with around nine tenths occurring only once. The sequenced material came from naive CD4+ T cells sorted from blood. Indicated subset: CD45RA+ positively selected. The receptors were sampled from a man between 18 and 35 years old in good health.

CDR3 DNA sequence: TGTGCCAGTAGTAGAGGGGGGACAGGCTACGAGCAGTACTTC. Its protein is CASSRGGTGYEQYF. The chain carries TRBV19 and TRBJ2-7; TRBD1 matches at 8 bases. V trimming: 4 bases; J trimming: 3 bases; junction bases outside the gene matches: 5. There are 14 residues in the CDR3. Germline assignment: CDR1 LNHDA and CDR2 SQIVND (reference sequence). The variable domain in full, with the rest retrieved from reference TRBV19 and TRBJ2-7, is DGGITQSPKYLFRKEGQNVTLSCEQNLNHDAMYWYRQDPGQGLRLIYYSQIVNDFQKGDIAEGYSVSREKKESFPLTVTSAQKNPTAFYLCASSRGGTGYEQYFGPGTRLTVT.

The chain is built from TRBV2 and TRBJ2-1; TRBD1 might be the D (6 bases). Deletions cut 3 bases from V and 5 bases from J, with 17 bases between. Per germline, CDR1 SNHLY and CDR2 FYNNEI. The CDR3 loop spans 16 amino acids. The CDR3 loop is CASSELGTKFDNEQFF. CDR3 nucleotides: TGTGCCAGCAGTGAGCTCGGGACAAAGTTTGACAATGAGCAGTTCTTC.

Notes on this clone: Other DNA sequences in the sample encode the same CDR3. The chain uses TRBV6-4 and TRBJ1-1; D is unresolved. Germline CDR1 reads MRHNA; CDR2 reads SNTAGT. This CDR3 is built from 13 residues. Trimming removed 4 bases from V and 1 base from J, with 7 bases in between. CDR3 region: CASSASANTEAFF. Written as DNA, the CDR3 is TGTGCCAGCAGTGCATCAGCGAACACTGAAGCTTTCTTT.

CDR3 amino acids: CASSLGVNNEQFF. The CDR3 coding sequence is TGTGCCAGCAGCTTAGGCGTTAACAATGAGCAGTTCTTC. V and J are TRBV11-2 and TRBJ2-1, with D unclear. Germline V lookup: CDR1 SGHAT, CDR2 FQNNGV. Trimming stripped 1 base from V and 5 bases from J, with 6 bases between. This CDR3 has 13 residues.

About this clone: Within the sample, other DNA sequences also encode this same CDR3. CDR3 DNA: TGCGCCAGCAGCTTGGATGGGGTCTCCTACGAGCAGTACTTC. Amino acids: CASSLDGVSYEQYF. The rearrangement uses TRBV5-1 and TRBJ2-7; D is unresolved. CDR3 size: 14 residues. From germline, CDR1 is SGHRS and CDR2 YFSETQ. V was cut by 0 bases and J by 0 bases, with 7 bases left in between.